This is a list of T cell receptor beta chains from one sample in a study of control samples from healthy donors and cancer patients. Some clones are missing from TCRdb's copy, which holds only in-frame ones; the method was immunoSEQ multiplex PCR. The sample carries 200,000 to 250,000 clones, roughly 94% recorded once. Sequenced material: blood. All receptors come from a man aged 50 to 60 in good health. Both conserved end residues are part of each CDR3. A D gene is named only where the DNA matches it firmly. Size tells how often a clone was seen (once, few, many) or the class of an expanded clone, and some rows leave it out.

>TRBJ2-2|-|TRBV3-1/TRBV3-2|-
TGTGCCAGCAGCCAGAGTAGGGGGGGCCCCGGGGAGCTGTTTTTT
CASSQSRGGPGELFF
>TRBJ2-1|TRBD1|TRBV7-9|-
TGTGCCAGCAGCCCCCGGGACAGGGTGAATGAGCAGTTCTTC
CASSPRDRVNEQFF
>TRBJ2-1|-|TRBV28|-
TGTGCCAGCAGTTTTGCAGGGGGGAATGAGCAGTTCTTC
CASSFAGGNEQFF
>TRBJ2-4|-|TRBV19|-
TGTGCCAGTAGTACCTCTCACAGGGATTTAGCCAAAAACATTCAGTACTTC
CASSTSHRDLAKNIQYF
>TRBJ1-2|-|TRBV24-1|-
TGTGCCACTTCTACCCCTCAGGAGTTCTATGGCTACACCTTC
CATSTPQEFYGYTF
>TRBJ2-6|-|TRBV28|-
TGTGCCAGCAGATTGACCCGGGGGACGGGGGCCAACGTCCTGACTTTC
CASRLTRGTGANVLTF
>TRBJ2-4|TRBD2|TRBV5-1|-
TGCGCCAGCAGCTTGGATGCCCGGGGGGGCACAAACATTCAGTACTTC
CASSLDARGGTNIQYF
>TRBJ2-1|TRBD1|TRBV11-3|-
TGTGCCAGCAGCTTAGCACAGGGGAGTCACAATGAGCAGTTCTTC
CASSLAQGSHNEQFF
>TRBJ2-6|-|TRBV7-9|-
TGTGCCAGCAGCTTCGACCAGAAGGCACTCTCTGGGGCCAACGTCCTGACTTTC
CASSFDQKALSGANVLTF
>TRBJ1-2|-|TRBV3-1/TRBV3-2|-
TGTGCCAGCAGCCCCGCCAGGGGACGTGATGGCTACACCTTC
CASSPARGRDGYTF
>TRBJ2-3|TRBD2|TRBV24-1|-
TGTGCCACCAGTGTATCTAGCGGGGTTAAGGGGGATACGCAGTATTTT
CATSVSSGVKGDTQYF
>TRBJ2-5|-|TRBV2|-
TGTGCCAGCAGTGACTCTATTGGTCGCCCTGAAGAGACCCAGTACTTC
CASSDSIGRPEETQYF
>TRBJ1-1|-|TRBV28|-
TGTGCCAGCAGTTGGGAGGGGATGAACACTGAAGCTTTCTTT
CASSWEGMNTEAFF
>TRBJ2-5|-|TRBV5-1|-
TGCGCCAGCAGCGTAAACAGGGAACTCCAGTACTTC
CASSVNRELQYF
>TRBJ1-2|-|TRBV18|-
TGTGCCAGCTCACCACTTCAGCGTCAACCAGATGGCTACACCTTC
CASSPLQRQPDGYTF
>TRBJ2-3|TRBD1|TRBV19|once
TGTGCCAGTAGGACGGACAGGGCCACAGATACGCAGTATTTT
CASRTDRATDTQYF
>TRBJ2-5|TRBD2|TRBV6-6|-
TGTGCCAGCAGTTACGCGGGGGGCCTAGAGACCCAGTACTTC
CASSYAGGLETQYF
>TRBJ1-1|-|TRBV5-1|-
TGCGCCAGCAGCCCCTCGGGGGGGACCACTGAAGCTTTCTTT
CASSPSGGTTEAFF
>TRBJ2-1|TRBD2|TRBV29-1|-
TGCAGCGTTGAAGGGGGGGGACCGAGCTCCTACAATGAGCAGTTCTTC
CSVEGGGPSSYNEQFF
>TRBJ1-2|TRBD1|TRBV19|few
TGTGCCAGTAGTATACCCCCGACAGGGAGAGGCGGCTACACCTTC
CASSIPPTGRGGYTF
>TRBJ2-3|-|TRBV5-1|once
TGCGCCAGCAGCCCCCAATGGACAGATACGCAGTATTTT
CASSPQWTDTQYF
>TRBJ1-2|-|TRBV7-2|-
TGTGCCAGCAGCCAAGGGGCGAACTATGGCTACACCTTC
CASSQGANYGYTF
>TRBJ2-1|-|TRBV24-1|-
TGTGCCACCAGTGATGCTAACAATGAGCAGTTCTTC
CATSDANNEQFF
>TRBJ1-1|TRBD1|TRBV30|-
TGTGCCTGGGACGGGACAGGGCTTGGCACTGAAGCTTTCTTT
CAWDGTGLGTEAFF
>TRBJ1-2|-|TRBV29-1|-
TGCAGCGTTGATGGCCTAAGCTATGGCTACACCTTC
CSVDGLSYGYTF
>TRBJ1-3|-|TRBV4-1|-
TGCGCCAGCAGCCAAGTGGAGCCTTGGAGAAACACCATATATTTT
CASSQVEPWRNTIYF
>TRBJ1-3|-|TRBV5-6|-
TGTGCCAGCAGCCCCAGGGCGGCAGGAAACACCATATATTTT
CASSPRAAGNTIYF
>TRBJ1-1|TRBD1|TRBV5-8|-
TGTGCCAGCCTCCCGGACAGGGGCTACACTGAAGCTTTCTTT
CASLPDRGYTEAFF
>TRBJ2-2|TRBD1|TRBV5-1|-
TGCGCCAGCAGCGTTCCGACAGGGGGGTATGACGGGGAGCTGTTTTTT
CASSVPTGGYDGELFF
>TRBJ1-5|-|TRBV7-8|-
TGTGCCAGCAGCCCATTCGAGGGGGATCAGCCCCAGCATTTT
CASSPFEGDQPQHF
>TRBJ2-4|-|TRBV3-1/TRBV3-2|-
TGTGCCAGCAGCCAAGATCCGGGAGCCAAAAACATTCAGTACTTC
CASSQDPGAKNIQYF
>TRBJ2-7|-|TRBV7-8|-
TGTGCCAGCAGCAAAGACAGGGACTTGTACGAGCAGTACTTC
CASSKDRDLYEQYF
>TRBJ1-4|TRBD1|TRBV27|-
TGTGCCAGCACCCCTGACAGGGGCAGTGAAAAACTGTTTTTT
CASTPDRGSEKLFF
>TRBJ1-1|-|TRBV10-3|-
TGTGCCATCCGAAGGAACACTGAAGCTTTCTTT
CAIRRNTEAFF
>TRBJ1-5|-|TRBV15|-
TGTGCCACCAGCAGAGGTAGGGAATCCCAGCATTTT
CATSRGRESQHF
>TRBJ2-1|TRBD2|TRBV6-5|once
TGTGCCAGCGGACTAGCGGCTAGGAATGAGCAGTTCTTC
CASGLAARNEQFF
>TRBJ2-7|-|TRBV6-5|-
TGTGCCAGCAGGTCTTTGAAAGGGCGGGTCTACGAGCAGTACTTC
CASRSLKGRVYEQYF
>TRBJ1-4|-|TRBV5-1|-
TGCGCCAGCAGCTTTCGCCAAGTTGCAACTAATGAAAAACTGTTTTTT
CASSFRQVATNEKLFF
>TRBJ1-2|-|TRBV4-2|-
TGTGCCAGCAGCCTACAGGGCGATGGGGGCTACACCTTC
CASSLQGDGGYTF
>TRBJ1-2|-|TRBV28|few
TGTGCCAGCAGCCTCGTAGGTCCGTGGGATGGCTACACCTTC
CASSLVGPWDGYTF
>TRBJ2-7|-|TRBV27|-
TGTGCCAGCAGGCCTACACAAGTCTCCTACGAGCAGTACTTC
CASRPTQVSYEQYF
>TRBJ1-4|-|TRBV28|-
TGTGCCAGCTTGGGGGAGATGGAAAAACTGTTTTTT
CASLGEMEKLFF
>TRBJ2-7|TRBD2|TRBV7-3|-
TGTGCCAGCAGCTCCTCTAGCGGGGGGGCTTACGAGCAGTACTTC
CASSSSSGGAYEQYF
>TRBJ1-6|-|TRBV14|-
TGTGCCAGCAGCCCCCTTGGGGACATCGGAAATTCACCCCTCCACTTT
CASSPLGDIGNSPLHF
>TRBJ1-6|-|TRBV5-6|-
TGTGCCAGCAGCTTGGCGGGGCGGCAGGGGAGTTCCTATAATTCACCCCTCCACTTT
CASSLAGRQGSSYNSPLHF